This T cell receptor (beta chain) was recovered during a study of cytomegalovirus exposure and HLA in healthy donors. The CDR3 sequence is 14 residues long. V was trimmed by 3 bases and J by 8 bases, leaving 17 bases between them. The V gene's germline CDR1 is SGDLS and CDR2 YYNGEE. There are a few counts of this clone. Its specificity is unknown. Study observations and caveats: Across donors, most TCRs were seen rarely, yet some public ones were widespread. Clusters of TCRs from the first cohort tended to co-occur in the roughly 120 validation repertoires (as a later analysis found).

Sequencing was performed with immunoSEQ multiplex PCR; in TCRdb, only in-frame clones are kept and a portion is missing. The sample consists of about 280,000 clones, more than 75% of them appearing once. The sequencing sample was made of PBMCs. The TCR sequence derives from a woman between 18 and 30 years old in good health and CMV-seronegative. This chain connects TRBV9 to TRBJ1-2; D is perhaps TRBD1 (6 bases). The CDR3 spells CASSADTGYRGYTF. The DNA for the CDR3 is TGTGCCAGCAGCGCAGACACAGGGTATAGAGGCTACACCTTC.